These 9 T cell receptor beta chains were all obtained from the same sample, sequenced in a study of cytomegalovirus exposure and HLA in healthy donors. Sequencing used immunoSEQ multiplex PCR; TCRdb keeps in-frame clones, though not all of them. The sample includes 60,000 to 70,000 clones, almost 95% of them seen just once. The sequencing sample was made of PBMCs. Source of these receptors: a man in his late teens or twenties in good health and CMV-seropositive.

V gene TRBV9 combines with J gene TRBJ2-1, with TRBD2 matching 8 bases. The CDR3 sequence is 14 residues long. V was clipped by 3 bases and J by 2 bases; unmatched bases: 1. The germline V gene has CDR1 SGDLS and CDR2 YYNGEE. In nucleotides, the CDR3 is TGTGCCAGCAGCGGTAGCGGGACCTACAATGAGCAGTTCTTC. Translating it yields CASSGSGTYNEQFF.

CDR3 bases: TGCGCCAGCAGCCACCGACAATCCGCCTACGAGCAGTACTTC. The encoded protein is CASSHRQSAYEQYF. V is TRBV4-1 and J is TRBJ2-7; the D is unclear. The CDR3 is 14 amino acids. The germline V and J ends were trimmed by 3 bases and 2 bases, with 11 bases remaining between them. CDR1 and CDR2 from the germline V gene are MGHRA and YSYEKL.

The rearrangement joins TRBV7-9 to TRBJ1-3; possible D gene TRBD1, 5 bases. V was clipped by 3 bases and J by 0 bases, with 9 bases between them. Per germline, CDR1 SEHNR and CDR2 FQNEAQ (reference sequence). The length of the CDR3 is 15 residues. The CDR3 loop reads CASSFGGTSGNTIYF. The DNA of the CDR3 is TGTGCCAGCAGCTTCGGGGGGACCTCTGGAAACACCATATATTTT.

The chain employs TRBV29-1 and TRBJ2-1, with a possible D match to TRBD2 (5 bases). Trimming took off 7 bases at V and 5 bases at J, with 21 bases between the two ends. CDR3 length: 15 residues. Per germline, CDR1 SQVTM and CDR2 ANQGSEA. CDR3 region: CSARLRLADNNEQFF. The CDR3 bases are TGCAGCGCCCGACTACGCTTAGCAGATAACAATGAGCAGTTCTTC.

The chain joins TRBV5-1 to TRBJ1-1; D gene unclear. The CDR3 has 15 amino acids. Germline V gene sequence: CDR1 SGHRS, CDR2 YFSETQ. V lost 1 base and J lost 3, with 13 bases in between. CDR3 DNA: TGCGCCAGCAGCTTGAGAGGGATGTACGACACTGAAGCTTTCTTT. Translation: CASSLRGMYDTEAFF.

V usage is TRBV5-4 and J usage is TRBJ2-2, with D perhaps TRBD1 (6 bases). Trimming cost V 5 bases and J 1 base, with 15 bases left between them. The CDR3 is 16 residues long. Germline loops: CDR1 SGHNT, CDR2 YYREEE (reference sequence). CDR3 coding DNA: TGTGCCAGCAGGTCGGACAGATTGGGGAACACCGGGGAGCTGTTTTTT. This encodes CASRSDRLGNTGELFF.

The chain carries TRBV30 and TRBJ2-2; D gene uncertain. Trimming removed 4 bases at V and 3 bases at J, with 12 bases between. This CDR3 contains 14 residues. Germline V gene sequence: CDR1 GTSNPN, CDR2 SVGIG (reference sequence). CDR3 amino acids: CAWTWAPHTGELFF. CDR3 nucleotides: TGTGCCTGGACCTGGGCCCCCCACACCGGGGAGCTGTTTTTT.

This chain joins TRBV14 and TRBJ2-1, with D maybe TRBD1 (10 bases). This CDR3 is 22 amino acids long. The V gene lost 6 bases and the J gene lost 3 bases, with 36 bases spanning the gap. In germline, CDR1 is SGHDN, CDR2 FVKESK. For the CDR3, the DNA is TGTGCCAGCAGTCCCGGGACAGGGGTGTTAGCGGGAGAATCGGTGTACTACAATGAGCAGTTCTTC. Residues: CASSPGTGVLAGESVYYNEQFF.

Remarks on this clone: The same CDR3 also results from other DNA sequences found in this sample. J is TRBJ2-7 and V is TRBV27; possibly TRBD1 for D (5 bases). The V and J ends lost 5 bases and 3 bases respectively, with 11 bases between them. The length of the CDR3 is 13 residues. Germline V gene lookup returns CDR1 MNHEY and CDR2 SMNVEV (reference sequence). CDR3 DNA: TGTGCCAGCAGTCTGGGGCAGAGCTACGAGCAGTACTTC. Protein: CASSLGQSYEQYF.